Listed below are T cell receptor beta chains from one sample, sequenced in a study of T cell changes during pregnancy in multiple sclerosis. Using immunoSEQ multiplex PCR, the repertoire was profiled, and TCRdb retains in-frame clones only, with some absent. The table records approximately 60,000 clones, approximately 94% of them present only once. Sequenced here: CD8+ T cells from peripheral blood mononuclear cells, sampled in the third trimester of pregnancy. The receptor set was obtained from a female donor with multiple sclerosis, enrolled in a pregnancy study. CDR3s include the opening cysteine and the closing phenylalanine or tryptophan. A D gene is named only where the DNA matches it firmly. A row's size may be missing; if present it is once, few, many or a size class.

CDR3 length	D gene	J gene	clone size	V gene	CDR3 DNA	CDR3 protein
15	-	TRBJ2-6	-	TRBV7-9	TGTGCCAGCAGCTTATTGGCCAGGACTGCCAACGTCCTGACTTTC	CASSLLARTANVLTF
17	TRBD2	TRBJ2-5	once	TRBV11-2	TGTGCCAGCAGCTTAGTCCGGGGCCGGGGGGGGCAAGAGACCCAGTACTTC	CASSLVRGRGGQETQYF
12	-	TRBJ2-1	-	TRBV5-6	TGTGCCAGCAGCTTGCAGTACAATGAGCAGTTCTTC	CASSLQYNEQFF
15	TRBD1	TRBJ1-5	-	TRBV7-2	TGTGCCAGCAGCCCCGGGACAGGGGCCTATCAGCCCCAGCATTTT	CASSPGTGAYQPQHF
15	-	TRBJ2-1	-	TRBV4-3	TGCGCCAGCAGCCAAGCCCAAAAGCCTTACAATGAGCAGTTCTTC	CASSQAQKPYNEQFF
17	TRBD2	TRBJ2-7	-	TRBV4-2	TGTGCCAGCAGCCATGTCGGGACTAGCGGGAGGGCCTACGAGCAGTACTTC	CASSHVGTSGRAYEQYF
17	-	TRBJ2-1	-	TRBV7-2	TGTGCCAGCAGCCTCCCCCCGGAGAAGGAGGAGGGCAATGAGCAGTTCTTC	CASSLPPEKEEGNEQFF
15	TRBD1	TRBJ2-7	-	TRBV7-7	TGTGCTAGCAGCCCTGGGACAGGAAATAGCTACGAGCAGTACTTC	CASSPGTGNSYEQYF
17	-	TRBJ2-1	-	TRBV11-2	TGTGCCAGCAGCTTAGGTCGGCTAGGCCCCCCGAACAATGAGCAGTTCTTC	CASSLGRLGPPNNEQFF
15	TRBD2	TRBJ2-7	-	TRBV6-5	TGTGCCAGCAGTCTCAAAGCGGGAGGGGCCTACGAGCAGTACTTC	CASSLKAGGAYEQYF
14	-	TRBJ1-1	-	TRBV7-9	TGTGCCAGCAAACCGGTCGTACTTCGCACTGAAGCTTTCTTT	CASKPVVLRTEAFF
15	TRBD1	TRBJ2-7	-	TRBV5-1	TGCGCCAGCAGCGAAACCGGGACAGGGCTCTACGAGCAGTACTTC	CASSETGTGLYEQYF
14	TRBD1	TRBJ1-2	-	TRBV19	TGTGCCAGTACCCAGGGACAGGGGTTGGTTGGCTACACCTTC	CASTQGQGLVGYTF
13	-	TRBJ2-4	-	TRBV5-4	TGTGCCAGCAGCACACAGGGCCAGCTGATTCAGTACTTC	CASSTQGQLIQYF
14	TRBD1	TRBJ1-5	-	TRBV5-1	TGCGCCAGCAGCACAGGACAGGGACTTCAGCCCCAGCATTTT	CASSTGQGLQPQHF
12	-	TRBJ2-7	-	TRBV11-2	TGTGCCAGCAGCTTATCTTCCTACGAGCAGTACTTC	CASSLSSYEQYF
14	-	TRBJ2-4	-	TRBV27	TGTGCCAGCAGTTTCGACAAAGCCAAAAACATTCAGTACTTC	CASSFDKAKNIQYF
13	-	TRBJ2-2	-	TRBV28	TGTGCCAGCAGTCAACGGGGTACCGGGGAGCTGTTTTTT	CASSQRGTGELFF
18	TRBD1	TRBJ2-6	-	TRBV4-3	TGCGCCAGCAGCCAATGGGAACAGGGGGCTACTGGGGCCAACGTCCTGACTTTC	CASSQWEQGATGANVLTF
18	TRBD2	TRBJ2-4	-	TRBV7-9	TGTGCCAGCAGCCGAACGGCGGGAGGGCGCCAAGCCAAAAACATTCAGTACTTC	CASSRTAGGRQAKNIQYF
15	-	TRBJ2-5	-	TRBV4-1	TGCGCCAGCAGCCAAGATCCAGGGGACCAAGAGACCCAGTACTTC	CASSQDPGDQETQYF